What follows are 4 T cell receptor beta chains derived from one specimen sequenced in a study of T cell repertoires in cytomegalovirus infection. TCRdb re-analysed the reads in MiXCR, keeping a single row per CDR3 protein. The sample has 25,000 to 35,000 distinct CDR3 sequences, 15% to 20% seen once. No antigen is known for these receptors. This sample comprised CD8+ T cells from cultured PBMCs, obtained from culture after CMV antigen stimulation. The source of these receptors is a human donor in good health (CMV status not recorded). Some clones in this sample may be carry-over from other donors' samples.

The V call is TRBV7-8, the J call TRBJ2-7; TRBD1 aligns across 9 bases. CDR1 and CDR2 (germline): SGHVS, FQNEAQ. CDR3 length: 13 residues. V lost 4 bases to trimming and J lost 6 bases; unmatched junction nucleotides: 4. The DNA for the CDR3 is TGTGCCAGCAGCTCGGGGACAGGGAGCGAGCAGTACTTC. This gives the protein CASSSGTGSEQYF.

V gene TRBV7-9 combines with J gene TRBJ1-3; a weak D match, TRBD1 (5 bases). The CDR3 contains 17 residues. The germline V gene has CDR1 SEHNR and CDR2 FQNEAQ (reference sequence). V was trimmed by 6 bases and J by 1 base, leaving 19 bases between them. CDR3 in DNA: TGTGCCAGCAGTCTTCGGCCAGGGTTACGATCTGGAAACACCATATATTTT. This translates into CASSLRPGLRSGNTIYF.

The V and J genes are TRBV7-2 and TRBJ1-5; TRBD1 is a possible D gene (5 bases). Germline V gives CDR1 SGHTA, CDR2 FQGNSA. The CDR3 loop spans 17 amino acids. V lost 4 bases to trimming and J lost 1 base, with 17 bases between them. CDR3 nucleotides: TGTGCCAGCAGCTCATGGGGGGGAGGGTACAGCAATCAGCCCCAGCATTTT. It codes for CASSSWGGGYSNQPQHF.

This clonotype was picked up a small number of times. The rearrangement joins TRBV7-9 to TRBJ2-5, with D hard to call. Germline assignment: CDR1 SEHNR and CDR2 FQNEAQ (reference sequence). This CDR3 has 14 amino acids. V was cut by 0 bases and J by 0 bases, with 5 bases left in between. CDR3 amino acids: CASSLAKYQETQYF. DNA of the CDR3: TGTGCCAGCAGCTTAGCGAAGTACCAAGAGACCCAGTACTTC.